This T cell receptor beta chain is drawn from a study of blood T cell repertoires in COVID-19. Study details: COVID-19 samples collected from the United States, Italy and Spain covered acute and convalescent phases.

Profiled with immunoSEQ multiplex PCR; TCRdb holds only in-frame clones, not every one. This sample has more than 200,000 clones; more than 85% occur once, and the top ten carry 4.1%. Sequencing input: PBMCs or T cells enriched from blood (not recorded which). The clonotype was recovered from a woman in her twenties or thirties who had recovered from COVID-19.

The CDR3 sequence is CASSPGTGGGNEQFF. As DNA, the CDR3 is TGTGCCAGCTCACCTGGGACAGGGGGCGGGAATGAGCAGTTCTTC. The V and J genes are TRBV18 and TRBJ2-1; the match to TRBD1 covers 12 bases. This CDR3 has 15 residues. Germline CDR1 reads KGHSH; CDR2 reads LQKENI. V was clipped by 3 bases and J by 7 bases; unmatched bases: 4.